This T cell receptor beta chain derives from a study of blood T cell repertoires in COVID-19 (dated by TCRdb to the early 2020s). Study-level background: Collaborator samples came from the United States, Italy and Spain and covered acute and convalescent phases of COVID-19. The prospective study material was composed of cDNA or gDNA derived from T cells, B-cell-depleted T cells, or PBMCs. Deeply sampled blood TCRbeta repertoires from subjects exposed to, actively infected with, or recovered from COVID-19 were included in the dataset. A freely available public database, intended as a resource for researchers studying the immune response to SARS-CoV-2, is where the repertoires were released. The samples were drawn from two sources: the first 160 participants of the ongoing ImmuneRACE study, and 1,000 to 1,500 subjects contributed by 6 global collaborators. Sample metadata almost always included a de-identified subject ID, COVID-19 status, age in years and sex. Where HLA class I and class II types were available, the types were taken from metadata supplied by the sample provider, not from assay-based typing. Overall study outcomes, separate from this receptor: The amount of clinical and demographic metadata varied by source and participant and was provided uncurated.

Remarks on this clone: Its cognate antigen has yet to be identified. The sample holds no much larger clone one base away, and base qualities are not on file.

Whole blood was collected in K2EDTA tubes by collaborating institutions according to the institutions' own protocols. For TCRbeta analysis, collaborators shipped samples in one of three forms: frozen whole blood, isolated PBMCs, or DNA extracted from either of those sample types. The immunoSEQ Assay, a bias-controlled multiplex PCR, was used to amplify TCRbeta CDR3 regions from genomic DNA. In the source study's methods: The number of nucleated cells in each sample was estimated by amplification of reference gene primers within the assay. To quantify the absolute abundance of each unique TCRbeta CDR3 rearrangement, sequence reads were collapsed and filtered. Productive Simpson clonality was computed per sample as the square root of Simpson's diversity index over productive rearrangements. Here the immuneACCESS table is served through TCRdb, limited to in-frame sequences with V and J called. Missing clones are a known gap in these copies; in checked studies unresolved V genes cover under half, and the rest lacks a known reason. V and J calls and clone size are as listed in that table; D and trimming were resolved from the DNA. The sample table lists around 140,000 clones, around 80% of them with a count of one. The top ten hold roughly 15% of the sample.

V loses 5 bases, J loses 6 bases, and the germline ends lie 16 bases apart. CDR1 and CDR2 are read off the germline V gene as LGHNT and FRNRAP. The CDR3 sequence holds 14 residues, the cysteine and phenylalanine included. The only DNA kept is the CDR3, 42 bases in frame from the first base. The sequencing sample was made of peripheral blood. This sequence was found in a human donor with acute or convalescent COVID-19. The donor label of this sample is uncertain. The chain is made from TRBV12-5 and TRBJ1-2, and TRBD1 may be the D gene, going by 5 matching bases. CDR3 sequence: CASGVRASAHGYTF. The sequence in DNA is TGTGCTAGTGGTGTCAGGGCTTCTGCGCATGGCTACACCTTC.